The TCR beta chain under discussion was sequenced for a study of cytomegalovirus exposure and HLA in healthy donors. Whole-study findings and limits: Among TCR sequences, most were rare, though some public TCRs appeared in many donors. Subsequent analysis of the 120 or so validation repertoires found a tendency for first-cohort TCR clusters to co-occur.

Turning to this clone: Its specificity is not known.

TCRdb's table, derived via immunoSEQ multiplex PCR, lists solely in-frame clones and lacks some. The data show approximately 190,000 clones, with around 80% seen just once and around an eighth held by the top ten. This TCR came from a woman aged 30 to 39 in good health and CMV-seropositive. Material: PBMCs.

DNA of the CDR3: TGTGCCAGCAGTCCCCCGGGACAGGGCCAAGCTTTCTTT. This gives the protein CASSPPGQGQAFF. The chain employs TRBV25-1 and TRBJ1-1; 9 nucleotides align to TRBD1. CDR1 and CDR2 from the germline V gene are MGHDK and SYGVNS. This CDR3 is built from 13 residues. The V gene end was trimmed by 5 bases and the J gene end by 9 bases; junction bases not matched to a gene: 7.